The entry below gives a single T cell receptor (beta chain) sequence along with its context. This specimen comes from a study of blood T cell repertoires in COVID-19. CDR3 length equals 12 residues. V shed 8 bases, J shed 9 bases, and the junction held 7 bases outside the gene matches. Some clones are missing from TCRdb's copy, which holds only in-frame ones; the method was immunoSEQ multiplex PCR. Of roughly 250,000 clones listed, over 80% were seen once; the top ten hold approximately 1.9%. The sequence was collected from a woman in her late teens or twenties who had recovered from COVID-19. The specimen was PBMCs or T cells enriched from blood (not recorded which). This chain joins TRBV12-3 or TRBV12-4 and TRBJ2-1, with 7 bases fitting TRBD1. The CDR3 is CASQTGLGEQFF. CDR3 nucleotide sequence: TGTGCCAGCCAGACAGGGCTCGGTGAGCAGTTCTTC.